This T cell receptor beta chain emerged from a study of response to subunit inactivated influenza vaccine. Trimming removed 4 bases from V and 3 bases from J, with 15 bases in between. The germline V gene encodes CDR1 DFQATT and CDR2 SNEGSKA (reference sequence). The CDR3 runs to 15 residues. Each CDR3 protein is one row after TCRdb ran MiXCR on the RT-PCR reads. In the table there are fewer than 350,000 distinct CDR3 sequences, 21% of which are singletons. This clonotype originated in a man in his fifties or sixties who received an inactivated influenza vaccine. The chain employs TRBV20-1 and TRBJ1-4, with D perhaps TRBD1 (6 bases). The specimen comprised PBMCs from blood, sampled about 19 months after vaccination. As DNA, the CDR3 is TGCAGTGCTATAGCCAGGGGCACGGCTAATGAAAAACTGTTTTTT. Translated: CSAIARGTANEKLFF.